A selection of T cell receptor beta chains follows, all from one sample in a study of blood T cell repertoires in COVID-19. Profiling relied on immunoSEQ multiplex PCR, and the TCRdb table lists in-frame clones only, not all of them. Of about 240,000 clones in the sample, 80% to 85% were seen once. Material: peripheral blood. All receptors come from a woman under 30 with acute or convalescent COVID-19. The CDR3 runs from the conserved cysteine through the conserved F or W. Fields, in order: D gene, V gene, J gene, clone size, CDR3 DNA, CDR3 protein. D genes are given only for firm matches. Only some rows state a clone size, as once, few, many or a class for expanded clones.

-	TRBV7-9	TRBJ1-2	many	TGTGCCAGCAGCTATAACACGACAGATGGCTACACCTTC	CASSYNTTDGYTF
TRBD1	TRBV28	TRBJ1-5	-	TGTGCCAGCAGTTTGCAGGGGGGCGGCAGCAATCAGCCCCAGCATTTT	CASSLQGGGSNQPQHF
-	TRBV4-2	TRBJ1-6	-	TGTGCCAGCAGCCAGGGTGAAGGGGGTGGAGGTTTGAGGTCCTATAATTCACCCCTCCACTTT	CASSQGEGGGGLRSYNSPLHF
TRBD1	TRBV7-2	TRBJ2-5	few	TGTGCCAGCAGCCGCACGACAGGGGGACTTTTGGTAGAGACCCAGTACTTC	CASSRTTGGLLVETQYF
TRBD1	TRBV30	TRBJ1-1	-	TGTGCCTGGAGAAAGACAGGGGTGAACACTGAAGCTTTCTTT	CAWRKTGVNTEAFF
-	TRBV28	TRBJ1-2	-	TGTGCCAGCAGTTTAGCCAGGGCGTATGGCTACACCTTC	CASSLARAYGYTF
-	TRBV11-2	TRBJ1-2	-	TGTGCCAGCAGTAACGAGGCGAGGGGCTACACCTTC	CASSNEARGYTF
TRBD1	TRBV7-9	TRBJ1-4	-	TGTGCCAGCAGGACAGGGATTAATGAAAAACTGTTTTTT	CASRTGINEKLFF
-	TRBV5-1	TRBJ2-3	many	TGCGCCAGCAGCTTAAGGACTACAGATACGCAGTATTTT	CASSLRTTDTQYF
-	TRBV19	TRBJ2-5	once	TGTGCCAGTAGCATCCCAACAGGGCTGCAAGAAACCCAGTACTTC	CASSIPTGLQETQYF
-	TRBV3-1/TRBV3-2	TRBJ2-7	once	TGTGCCAGCAGTTACTCGGGCTCCTACGAGCAGTACTTC	CASSYSGSYEQYF
TRBD2	TRBV15	TRBJ2-7	-	TGTGCCATCGGGACTAGCGGATTGGGAATTTACGAGCAGTACTTC	CAIGTSGLGIYEQYF
TRBD2	TRBV19	TRBJ2-3	-	TGTGCCAGTAGTCCCGGGACTAGCGGCACAGATACGCAGTATTTT	CASSPGTSGTDTQYF
TRBD1	TRBV18	TRBJ2-5	few	TGTGCCAGCTCAACCGGGACAGGGGTTTCGGAGACCCAGTACTTC	CASSTGTGVSETQYF
TRBD1	TRBV6-5	TRBJ2-3	-	TGTGCCAGCAGTCCTGACAGGGGGCGCACAGATACGCAGTATTTT	CASSPDRGRTDTQYF
TRBD1	TRBV9	TRBJ1-5	-	TGTGCCAGCAGCGGCGGGACAGGGGGTCAGCCCCAGCATTTT	CASSGGTGGQPQHF
TRBD2	TRBV28	TRBJ2-1	once	TGTGCCAGCAGTTTAAGGTCCCCTCTATGGACTAGCGGTTACAATGAGCAGTTCTTC	CASSLRSPLWTSGYNEQFF
TRBD1	TRBV28	TRBJ2-7	-	TGTGCCAGCAGTCAACCGGGACAGGGTCTCCACGAGCAGTACTTC	CASSQPGQGLHEQYF
-	TRBV5-1	TRBJ2-7	-	TGCGCCAGCAGCAGGCTAGCGACACCCTACGAGCAGTACTTC	CASSRLATPYEQYF
-	TRBV5-4	TRBJ2-1	-	TGTGCCAGCAGCATGAACAGTCACAATGAGCAGTTCTTC	CASSMNSHNEQFF
-	TRBV7-9	TRBJ2-1	-	TGTGCCAGCAGCCCCCTGGGGGGTTACAATGAGCAGTTCTTC	CASSPLGGYNEQFF
-	TRBV28	TRBJ2-3	-	TGTGCCAGCAGTTTAGGCACAACCACAGATACGCAGTATTTT	CASSLGTTTDTQYF
-	TRBV9	TRBJ2-7	-	TGTGCCAGCAGCGAAGGACAGTCCACCGGCTACGAGCAGTACTTC	CASSEGQSTGYEQYF
-	TRBV12-3/TRBV12-4	TRBJ2-1	-	TGTGCCAGCAGCCCCGGAGGTCTCGATGAGCAGTTCTTC	CASSPGGLDEQFF
TRBD2	TRBV6-2/TRBV6-3	TRBJ2-1	-	TGTGCCAGCAGTATAGCGGGAGGGCAGACCAATGAGCAGTTCTTC	CASSIAGGQTNEQFF
TRBD1	TRBV19	TRBJ2-7	-	TGTGCCAGTAGTGCCTCCGGGACAGGAAGGTATCAGCAGTACTTC	CASSASGTGRYQQYF
-	TRBV6-2/TRBV6-3	TRBJ2-2	-	TGTGCCAGCAGTTCCGGGACAACCTCGCGTCGGGAGCTGTTTTTT	CASSSGTTSRRELFF
-	TRBV5-1	TRBJ1-2	few	TGCGCCAGCAGCTTGGGTGAGAACTATGGCTACACCTTC	CASSLGENYGYTF
TRBD2	TRBV30	TRBJ2-1	-	TGTGCCTGGATACCCGTGGTGTCTAGCGGGAACCTATACAATGAGCAGTTCTTC	CAWIPVVSSGNLYNEQFF
TRBD1	TRBV5-6	TRBJ2-1	few	TGTGCCAGCACGGGTGGGACAGCCTACAATGAGCAGTTCTTC	CASTGGTAYNEQFF
TRBD1	TRBV6-5	TRBJ1-1	-	TGTGCCAGCAGGGGACAGCCGAACACTGAAGCTTTCTTT	CASRGQPNTEAFF
-	TRBV6-5	TRBJ1-1	-	TGTGCCAGCAGCAAAGACAGGAACACTGAAGCTTTCTTT	CASSKDRNTEAFF
-	TRBV30	TRBJ1-2	-	TGTGCCTGGAATCGGGAAAAGATTAACTATGGCTACACCTTC	CAWNREKINYGYTF
TRBD1	TRBV5-4	TRBJ2-7	-	TGTGCCAGCAGCGGGGACAGCAAGTACGAGCAGTACTTC	CASSGDSKYEQYF
-	TRBV10-2	TRBJ1-1	-	TGCGCCAGCAGTGAACCGTATGAGGAGGGGATGAACACTGAAGCTTTCTTT	CASSEPYEEGMNTEAFF
-	TRBV28	TRBJ1-4	-	TGTGCCAGCAGTTTATCGACAGGAGGTGAAAAACTGTTTTTT	CASSLSTGGEKLFF
-	TRBV24-1	TRBJ1-5	-	TGTGCCACCAGTGACAAATATCAGCCCCAGCATTTT	CATSDKYQPQHF
-	TRBV12-3/TRBV12-4	TRBJ2-5	-	TGTGCCAGCAGTTTTGTTCGGGGGACCCAGTACTTC	CASSFVRGTQYF
-	TRBV6-5	TRBJ1-2	-	TGTGCCAGCAGTTACGATGGCAGGGCCTCTTTTTATGGCTACACCTTC	CASSYDGRASFYGYTF
TRBD1	TRBV9	TRBJ2-2	-	TGTGCCAGCGGGACAGGGCCGAACACCGGGGAGCTGTTTTTT	CASGTGPNTGELFF
TRBD2	TRBV5-1	TRBJ2-1	-	TGCGCCAGCAGCTCACTTAGCGGGAGGTTGAGCAATGAGCAGTTCTTC	CASSSLSGRLSNEQFF
TRBD1	TRBV27	TRBJ2-3	-	TGTGCCAGCAGCCCGACGACAGGGGGCTTCACAGATACGCAGTATTTT	CASSPTTGGFTDTQYF
-	TRBV19	TRBJ1-1	few	TGTGCCAGTAGTCCCGTCGAGGGGGAGAACACTGAAGCTTTCTTT	CASSPVEGENTEAFF
-	TRBV4-1	TRBJ1-1	once	TGCGCCAGCAGCCAAGTTAACAGGAAGAACACTGAAGCTTTCTTT	CASSQVNRKNTEAFF
-	TRBV28	TRBJ1-3	-	TGTGCCAGCAGTTTACAGGGTTGGAGGGCAATATATTTT	CASSLQGWRAIYF
-	TRBV30	TRBJ2-2	-	TGTGCCTGGAGTGTACAGGCAGGGTGGACCGGGGAGCTGTTTTTT	CAWSVQAGWTGELFF
-	TRBV6-4	TRBJ2-3	-	TGTGCCAGCAGTGAAGGGGGGGCCGGATATACGCAGTATTTT	CASSEGGAGYTQYF